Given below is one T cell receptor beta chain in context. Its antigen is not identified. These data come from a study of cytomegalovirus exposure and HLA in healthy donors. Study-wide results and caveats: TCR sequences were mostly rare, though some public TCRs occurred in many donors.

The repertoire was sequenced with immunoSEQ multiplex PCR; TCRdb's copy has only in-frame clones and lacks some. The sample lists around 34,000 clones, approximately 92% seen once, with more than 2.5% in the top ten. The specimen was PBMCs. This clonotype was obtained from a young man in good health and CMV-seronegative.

The CDR3 bases are TGTGCCAGCAGCGAACTTTCTAGCGGGGGAACCTACGAGCAGTACTTC. Protein product: CASSELSSGGTYEQYF. The genes are TRBV13 and TRBJ2-7; the match to TRBD2 covers 10 bases. J lost 2 bases, V lost 5 bases, and 9 bases had no gene match. The CDR3 loop spans 16 amino acids. CDR1 is PRHDT and CDR2 is FYEKMQ in the germline V gene (reference sequence).